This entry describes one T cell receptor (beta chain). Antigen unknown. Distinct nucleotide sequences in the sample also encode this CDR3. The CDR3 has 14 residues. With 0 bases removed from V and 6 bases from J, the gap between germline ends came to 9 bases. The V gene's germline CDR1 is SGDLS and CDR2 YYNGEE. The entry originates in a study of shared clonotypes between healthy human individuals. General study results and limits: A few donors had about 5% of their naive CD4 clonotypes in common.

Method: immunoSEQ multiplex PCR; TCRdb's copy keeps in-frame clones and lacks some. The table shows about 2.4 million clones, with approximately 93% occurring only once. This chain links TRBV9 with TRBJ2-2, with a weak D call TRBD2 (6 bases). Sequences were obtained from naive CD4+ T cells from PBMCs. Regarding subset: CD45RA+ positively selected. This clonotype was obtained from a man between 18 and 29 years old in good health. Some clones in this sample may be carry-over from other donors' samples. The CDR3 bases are TGTGCCAGCAGCGTAGTAGGAGGGGCCGGGGAGCTGTTTTTT. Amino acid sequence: CASSVVGGAGELFF. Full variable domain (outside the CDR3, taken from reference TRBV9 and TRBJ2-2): DSGVTQTPKHLITATGQRVTLRCSPRSGDLSVYWYQQSLDQGLQFLIQYYNGEERAKGNILERFSAQQFPDLHSELNLSSLELGDSALYFCASSVVGGAGELFFGEGSRLTVL.